Below are 14 T cell receptor beta chains sequenced from a single sample in a study of blood T cell dynamics during melanoma immunotherapy (dated by TCRdb to 2018 to 2020). What this sample's time point label stands for: week 3, after first cycle of checkpoint inhibitor. The protocol used for the library was the immunoSEQ multiplex PCR assay. Drawn from immuneACCESS, this table holds only the in-frame rearrangements with V and J called that TCRdb kept. Clones are partly lost; checked studies trace under half to an unresolved V gene and leave the rest unexplained. The sample table shows about 19,000 clones, and nearly 90% are seen once. The ten largest clones add up to under 9% of the sample. The sample was blood, taken from a patient treated with checkpoint blockade. All receptors derive from a human donor with melanoma.

Written as DNA, the CDR3 is TGTGCCAGCAGTCCCTCTGGCGGGAGGGCCGCAGAGACCCAGTACTTC. Amino acid sequence: CASSPSGGRAAETQYF. V gene TRBV6-4 combines with J gene TRBJ2-5; 9 bases line up with TRBD2. Germline CDR1 reads MRHNA; CDR2 reads SNTAGT. This CDR3 comprises 16 residues. Trimming removed 5 bases from V and 4 bases from J; junction bases left unmatched: 11.

This chain connects TRBV6-1 to TRBJ1-5; D may be TRBD1 (6 bases). The germline V gene encodes CDR1 MNHNS and CDR2 SASEGT. The CDR3 length is 16 residues. V lost 4 bases and J 4 bases, leaving 17 bases between the germline ends. CDR3 sequence: CASSGPTGYGNQPQHF. CDR3 nucleotides: TGTGCCAGCAGTGGACCTACAGGGTACGGAAATCAGCCCCAGCATTTT.

This clone was detected only once. The genes are TRBV19 and TRBJ1-5; 7 positions agree with TRBD1. Per germline, CDR1 LNHDA and CDR2 SQIVND (reference sequence). The CDR3 has 14 residues. J gave up 5 bases and V 3 bases, and 4 bases lay outside the gene matches. This chain's CDR3 is CASSIRTGDQPQHF. CDR3 DNA: TGTGCCAGTAGTATCCGGACAGGCGATCAGCCCCAGCATTTT.

V and J are TRBV27 and TRBJ2-3; D is undetermined. Germline V gene sequence: CDR1 MNHEY, CDR2 SMNVEV (reference sequence). The CDR3 consists of 16 residues. V lost 2 bases and J 0 bases, leaving 12 bases between the germline ends. The CDR3 DNA is TGTGCCAGCAGTTTAACCGTAGATACTAGCACAGATACGCAGTATTTT. Encoded protein: CASSLTVDTSTDTQYF.

This clone was seen a few times. The rearrangement uses TRBV7-2 and TRBJ2-3; the D gene is possibly TRBD1 (5 bases). CDR3 length: 14 residues. Trimming took off 1 base at V and 10 bases at J, with 15 bases between the two ends. Germline V gives CDR1 SGHTA, CDR2 FQGNSA. CDR3 sequence reads: CASSLGQPGSSQYF. CDR3 nucleotide sequence: TGTGCCAGCAGCTTAGGACAGCCCGGATCATCGCAGTATTTT.

The chain combines TRBV27 with TRBJ2-1, with 9 bases identical to TRBD2. V gave up 6 bases and J gave up 8 bases; unmatched junction bases: 14. Germline CDR1 and CDR2: MNHEY and SMNVEV (reference sequence). The CDR3 covers 16 residues. The CDR3 loop reads CASRSPGTSPEDEQFF. DNA of the CDR3: TGTGCCAGCAGGTCCCCCGGGACTAGCCCGGAGGATGAGCAGTTCTTC.

V and J are TRBV9 and TRBJ2-5; TRBD1 is a possible D gene (5 bases). CDR1 and CDR2 (germline): SGDLS, YYNGEE. Between the trimmed V and J ends, which lost 1 base and 2 bases, there was a span of 15 bases. This CDR3 region has 16 residues. This CDR3 is CASSVRQGDSQETQYF. The CDR3, as DNA: TGTGCCAGCAGCGTACGGCAGGGCGATTCACAAGAGACCCAGTACTTC. Looking up the rest from reference TRBV9 and TRBJ2-5 gives the full variable domain: DSGVTQTPKHLITATGQRVTLRCSPRSGDLSVYWYQQSLDQGLQFLIQYYNGEERAKGNILERFSAQQFPDLHSELNLSSLELGDSALYFCASSVRQGDSQETQYFGPGTRLLVL.

The genes are TRBV7-6 and TRBJ2-1; TRBD2 might be the D (6 bases). Deletions cut 4 bases from V and 8 bases from J, with 9 bases between. The CDR3 covers 12 residues. Germline assignment: CDR1 SGHVS and CDR2 FNYEAQ. CDR3 nucleotide sequence: TGTGCCAGCAGCTCGGAGGGCCATGAGCAGTTCTTC. Translation gives CASSSEGHEQFF.

The chain couples TRBV7-2 to TRBJ1-2; 9 bases map to TRBD1. The germline gives CDR1 SGHTA, CDR2 FQGNSA. This CDR3 region has 17 residues. The V and J ends lost 6 bases and 7 bases, in that order; junction bases with no gene match: 18. The CDR3 DNA sequence: TGTGCCAGCAGGCATCGGGGTGGGGACAGGGATGGATCTGGCTACACCTTC. Translation: CASRHRGGDRDGSGYTF.

The V and J genes are TRBV5-1 and TRBJ2-5; D may be TRBD2 (7 bases). The V gene lost 4 bases and the J gene lost 5 bases, with 24 bases spanning the gap. This CDR3 is built from 17 residues. Germline V gene data show CDR1 as SGHRS and CDR2 as YFSETQ. The CDR3 here is CASSQGTTPREGETQYF. The CDR3 coding sequence is TGCGCCAGCAGCCAGGGGACTACACCCAGGGAGGGTGAGACCCAGTACTTC.

The chain recombines TRBV2 with TRBJ1-1; weak D call: TRBD1 (5 bases). This CDR3 is 17 amino acids long. V gave up 5 bases and J gave up 0 bases, with 19 bases separating them. Germline V gene lookup returns CDR1 SNHLY and CDR2 FYNNEI. The DNA for the CDR3 is TGTGCCAGCAGTACCCCCTTGGGGGGGGTGATGAACACTGAAGCTTTCTTT. This gives the protein CASSTPLGGVMNTEAFF.

The chain joins TRBV5-1 to TRBJ2-5; perhaps TRBD2 as D (6 bases). This CDR3 spans 17 amino acids. Germline loops: CDR1 SGHRS, CDR2 YFSETQ. Trimming removed 6 bases at V and 0 bases at J, with 21 bases between. DNA for the CDR3: TGCGCCAGCAAATTTGGAGGGGCGGGTTGGTACCAAGAGACCCAGTACTTC. It is translated as CASKFGGAGWYQETQYF.

CDR3 nucleotide sequence: TGTGCCAGCAGCTACGTGTCCGGGGAGCTGTTTTTT. Protein sequence: CASSYVSGELFF. The chain combines TRBV7-2 with TRBJ2-2, with D hard to call. This CDR3 is built from 12 residues. Germline V gene lookup returns CDR1 SGHTA and CDR2 FQGNSA. Trimming shortened V by 4 bases and J by 6 bases, and 6 bases separated the two germline ends.

The V and J genes are TRBV4-1 and TRBJ1-1; TRBD1 aligns across 10 bases. V shed 1 base, J shed 5 bases, and the junction held 10 bases outside the gene matches. The CDR3 extends over 17 amino acids. Germline V CDR1 and CDR2: MGHRA, YSYEKL. This CDR3 is CASSQALLGQGLTEAFF. As DNA, the CDR3 is TGCGCCAGCAGCCAAGCTCTCTTGGGACAGGGGTTAACTGAAGCTTTCTTT.